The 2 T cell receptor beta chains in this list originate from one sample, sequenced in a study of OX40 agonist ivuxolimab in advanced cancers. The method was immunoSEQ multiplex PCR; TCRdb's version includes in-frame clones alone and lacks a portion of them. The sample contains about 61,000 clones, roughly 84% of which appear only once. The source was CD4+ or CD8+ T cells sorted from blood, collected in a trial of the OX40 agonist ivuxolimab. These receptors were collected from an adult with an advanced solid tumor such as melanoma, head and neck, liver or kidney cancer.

The CDR3 DNA sequence: TGTGCCAGCAGCTTATTTAGCGGGAGCGGCAATGAGCAGTTCTTC. It specifies CASSLFSGSGNEQFF. The gene calls are TRBV7-2 and TRBJ2-1, with 9 bases aligning to TRBD2. CDR1 is SGHTA and CDR2 is FQGNSA in the germline V gene. Trimming took 2 bases from V and 6 from J; bases not matched to a gene: 5. This CDR3 has 15 amino acids.

The CDR3 is CASEGLGSYEQYF. DNA for the CDR3: TGTGCCAGCGAGGGGCTAGGCTCCTACGAGCAGTACTTC. The genes are TRBV7-9 and TRBJ2-7; D possibly uses TRBD1 or TRBD2 (5 bases each). There are 13 residues in the CDR3. CDR1 and CDR2 (germline): SEHNR, FQNEAQ (reference sequence). Trimming took off 8 bases at V and 0 bases at J, with 11 bases between the two ends.